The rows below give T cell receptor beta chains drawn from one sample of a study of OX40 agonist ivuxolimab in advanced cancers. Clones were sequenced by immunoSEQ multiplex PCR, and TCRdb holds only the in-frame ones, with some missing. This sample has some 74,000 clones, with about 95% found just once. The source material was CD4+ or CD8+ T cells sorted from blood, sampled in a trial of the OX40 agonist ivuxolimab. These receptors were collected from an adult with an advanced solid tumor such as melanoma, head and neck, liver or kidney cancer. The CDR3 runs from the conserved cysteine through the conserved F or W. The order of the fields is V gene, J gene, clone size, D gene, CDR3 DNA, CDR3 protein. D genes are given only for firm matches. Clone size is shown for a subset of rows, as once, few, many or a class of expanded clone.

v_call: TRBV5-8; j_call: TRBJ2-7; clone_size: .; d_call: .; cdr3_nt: TGTGCCAGCAGCTTGGGAGGCTCCCACGAGCAGTACTTC; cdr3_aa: CASSLGGSHEQYF
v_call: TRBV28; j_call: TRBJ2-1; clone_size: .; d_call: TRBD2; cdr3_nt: TGTGCCAGCAGGTCGACTAGCGGGAGTAACAATGAGCAGTTCTTC; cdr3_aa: CASRSTSGSNNEQFF
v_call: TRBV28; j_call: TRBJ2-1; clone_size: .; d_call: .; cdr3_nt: TGTGCCAGCAGTTCTAATTCGGGAATGTATTACAATGAGCAGTTCTTC; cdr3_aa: CASSSNSGMYYNEQFF
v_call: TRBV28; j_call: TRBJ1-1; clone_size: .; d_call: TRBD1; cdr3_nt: TGTGCCAGCAGTCTAATACAGGGGGCGCCGGACACTGAAGCTTTCTTT; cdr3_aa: CASSLIQGAPDTEAFF
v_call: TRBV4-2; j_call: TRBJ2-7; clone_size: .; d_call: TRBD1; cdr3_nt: TGTGCCAGCAGCCCTTCGACAGGGGGTTCCTACGAGCAGTACTTC; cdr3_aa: CASSPSTGGSYEQYF
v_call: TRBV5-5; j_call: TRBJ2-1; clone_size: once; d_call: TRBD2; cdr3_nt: TGTGCCAGCGGGAGGGGACACAATGAGCAGTTCTTC; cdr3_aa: CASGRGHNEQFF
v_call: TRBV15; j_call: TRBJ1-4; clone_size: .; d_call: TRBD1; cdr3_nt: TGTGCCACCAGTATGGGACAGTCAAATGAAAAACTGTTTTTT; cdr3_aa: CATSMGQSNEKLFF
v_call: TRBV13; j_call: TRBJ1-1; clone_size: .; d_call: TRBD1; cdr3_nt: TGTGCCAGCAGCTTAGCCCAGGGGGTAGCTGAAGCTTTCTTT; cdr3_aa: CASSLAQGVAEAFF
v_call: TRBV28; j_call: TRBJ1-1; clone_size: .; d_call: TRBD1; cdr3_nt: TGTGCCAGCAGTCCGACAGGGGGCACTGAAGCTTTCTTT; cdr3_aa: CASSPTGGTEAFF
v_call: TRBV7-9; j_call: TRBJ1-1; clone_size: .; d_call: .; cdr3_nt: TGTGCCAGCAGCTCTTCCGGAACAGGCGAAGCTTTCTTT; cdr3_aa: CASSSSGTGEAFF
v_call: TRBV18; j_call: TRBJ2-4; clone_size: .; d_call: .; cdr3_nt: TGTGCCAGCTCACGATCGGACAGCTCTCCTTTTGGGGGCATTCAGTACTTC; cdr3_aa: CASSRSDSSPFGGIQYF
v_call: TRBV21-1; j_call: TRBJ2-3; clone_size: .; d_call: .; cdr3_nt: TGTGCCAGCAGCAAAAGGGGGCTAGTTAACGCTGCAGATACGCAGTATTTT; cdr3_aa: CASSKRGLVNAADTQYF
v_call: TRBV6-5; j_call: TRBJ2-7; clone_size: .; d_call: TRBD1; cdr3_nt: TGTGCCAGCAGTCAATGGACAGGTGCCTACGAGCAGTACTTC; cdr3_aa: CASSQWTGAYEQYF
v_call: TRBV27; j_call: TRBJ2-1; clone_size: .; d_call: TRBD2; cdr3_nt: TGTGCCAGCAGTTCTTATAGCGGGAGAAACAATGAGCAGTTCTTC; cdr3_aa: CASSSYSGRNNEQFF
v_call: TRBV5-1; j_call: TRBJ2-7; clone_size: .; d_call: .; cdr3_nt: TGCGCCAGCAGCTTTTCAGACTCCCCCGGCTACGAGCAGTACTTC; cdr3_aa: CASSFSDSPGYEQYF
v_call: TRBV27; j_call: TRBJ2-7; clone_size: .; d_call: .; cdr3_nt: TGTGCCAGCAGTTCTCCCGGACTAAGCCACGAGCAGTACTTC; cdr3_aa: CASSSPGLSHEQYF
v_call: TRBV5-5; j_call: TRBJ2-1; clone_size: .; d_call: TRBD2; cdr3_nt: TGTGCCAGCAGCTTCGGCGGGAGTATAGAAACTGTGGCCTACAATGAGCAGTTCTTC; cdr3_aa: CASSFGGSIETVAYNEQFF
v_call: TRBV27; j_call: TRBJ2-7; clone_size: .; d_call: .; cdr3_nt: TGTGCCAGCAGTTCAGGTTACGAGCAGTACTTC; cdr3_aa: CASSSGYEQYF
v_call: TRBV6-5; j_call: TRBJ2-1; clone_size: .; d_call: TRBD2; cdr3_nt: TGTGCCAGCAGTTATCTCACTAGCGGTAATGAGCAGTTCTTC; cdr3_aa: CASSYLTSGNEQFF
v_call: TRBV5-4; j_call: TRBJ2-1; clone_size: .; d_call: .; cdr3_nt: TGTGCCAGCAGGGACATTCACAATGAGCAGTTCTTC; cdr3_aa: CASRDIHNEQFF
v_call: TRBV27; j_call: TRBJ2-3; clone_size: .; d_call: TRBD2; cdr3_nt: TGTGCCAGCAGCCTGATCGGGGGGGCAGTGGATACGCAGTATTTT; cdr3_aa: CASSLIGGAVDTQYF
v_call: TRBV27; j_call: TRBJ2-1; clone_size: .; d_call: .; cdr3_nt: TGTGCCAGCAGTTTATACATCAGGACGGGGTCTTACAATGAGCAGTTCTTC; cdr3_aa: CASSLYIRTGSYNEQFF
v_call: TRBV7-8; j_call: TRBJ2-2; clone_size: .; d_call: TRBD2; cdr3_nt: TGTGCCAGCACCTTTGATTATGGGGACCCGCGACTAGCGGGAAGGACCGGGGAGCTGTTTTTT; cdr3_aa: CASTFDYGDPRLAGRTGELFF
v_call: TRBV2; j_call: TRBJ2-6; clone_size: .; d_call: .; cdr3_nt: TGTGCCAGCAGTGGGGGGCTCGGGGCCAACGTCCTGACTTTC; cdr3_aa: CASSGGLGANVLTF
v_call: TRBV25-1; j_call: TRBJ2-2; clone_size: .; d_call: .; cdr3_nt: TGTGCCAGCAGTGAATATAACGCGAACACCGGGGAGCTGTTTTTT; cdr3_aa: CASSEYNANTGELFF
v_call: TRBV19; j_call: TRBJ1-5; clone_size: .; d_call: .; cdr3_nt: TGTGCCAGTAGTATTGGAGGTCAGCCCCAGCATTTT; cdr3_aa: CASSIGGQPQHF
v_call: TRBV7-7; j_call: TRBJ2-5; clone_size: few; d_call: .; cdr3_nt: TGTGCCAGCAGCTTAGTCCCCGATGAGACCCAGTACTTC; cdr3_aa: CASSLVPDETQYF
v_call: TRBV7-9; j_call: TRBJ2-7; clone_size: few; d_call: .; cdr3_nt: TGTGCCAGCAGCGCTTACTCCTACGAGCAGTACTTC; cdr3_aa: CASSAYSYEQYF
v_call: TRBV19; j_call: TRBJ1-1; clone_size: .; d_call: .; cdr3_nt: TGTGCCATCACGGTGGGTACTGAAGCTTTCTTT; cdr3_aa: CAITVGTEAFF
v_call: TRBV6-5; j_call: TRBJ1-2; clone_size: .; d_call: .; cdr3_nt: TGTGCCAGCAGCCCTGACAGCTATGGCTACACCTTC; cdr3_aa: CASSPDSYGYTF
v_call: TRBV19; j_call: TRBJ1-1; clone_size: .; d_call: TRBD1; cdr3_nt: TGTGCCAGTAGTCGGAACAGGGGGCTCACAAACACTGAAGCTTTCTTT; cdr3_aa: CASSRNRGLTNTEAFF
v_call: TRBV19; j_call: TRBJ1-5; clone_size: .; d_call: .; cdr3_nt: TGTGCCAGTAGTATAGGCGGCACGTATCAGCCCCAGCATTTT; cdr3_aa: CASSIGGTYQPQHF
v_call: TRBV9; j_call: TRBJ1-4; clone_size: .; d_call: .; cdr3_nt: TGTGCCAGCAGTCCCCCTGTGGGGGGAGTGTATGAAAAACTGTTTTTT; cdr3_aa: CASSPPVGGVYEKLFF
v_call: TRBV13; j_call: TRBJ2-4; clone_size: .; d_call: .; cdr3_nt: TGTGCCAGCAGCTTTTCGGGGATGGGGGCAGCCAAAAACATTCAGTACTTC; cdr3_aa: CASSFSGMGAAKNIQYF
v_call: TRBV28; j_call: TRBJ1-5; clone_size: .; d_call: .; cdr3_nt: TGTGCCAGCAATAGGGGAAATCAGCCCCAGCATTTT; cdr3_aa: CASNRGNQPQHF
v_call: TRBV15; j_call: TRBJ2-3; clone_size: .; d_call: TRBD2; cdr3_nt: TGTGCCACCAGGGCGGGGGGCCGAGCAGATACGCAGTATTTT; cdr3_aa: CATRAGGRADTQYF
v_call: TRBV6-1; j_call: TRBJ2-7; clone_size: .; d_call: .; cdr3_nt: TGTGCCAGCAGTGAGAACTACGAGCAGTACTTC; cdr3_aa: CASSENYEQYF
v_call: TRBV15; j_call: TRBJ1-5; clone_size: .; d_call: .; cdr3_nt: TGTGCCACCAGCAGAGTAGGAGGACGAGGACAGCCCCAGCATTTT; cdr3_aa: CATSRVGGRGQPQHF
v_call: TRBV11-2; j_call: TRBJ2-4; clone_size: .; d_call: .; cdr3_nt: TGTGCCAGCAGCTTCCCTGAGGACTACCCTGATTCCAAAAACATTCAGTACTTC; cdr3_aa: CASSFPEDYPDSKNIQYF
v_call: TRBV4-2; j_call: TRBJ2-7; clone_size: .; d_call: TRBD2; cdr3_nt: TGTGCCAGCAGCTCGGGACTAGCCCTCCACGAGCAGTACTTC; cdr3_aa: CASSSGLALHEQYF
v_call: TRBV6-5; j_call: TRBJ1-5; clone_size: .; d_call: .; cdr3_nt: TGTGCCAGCAGTTCCGACAGCTATAGCAATCAGCCCCAGCATTTT; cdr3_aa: CASSSDSYSNQPQHF
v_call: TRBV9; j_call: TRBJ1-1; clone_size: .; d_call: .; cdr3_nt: TGTGCCAGCAGCGTAGTGCCCGGGACATTGAACACTGAAGCTTTCTTT; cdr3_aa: CASSVVPGTLNTEAFF
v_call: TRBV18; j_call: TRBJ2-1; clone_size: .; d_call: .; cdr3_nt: TGTGCCAGCTCACCGATCGCCCAGCGTGAGCAGTTCTTC; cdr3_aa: CASSPIAQREQFF
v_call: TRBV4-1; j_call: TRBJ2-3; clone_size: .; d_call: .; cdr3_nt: TGCGCCAGCAGCCAAGGGCCTAGCGAGGCAGATACGCAGTATTTT; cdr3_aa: CASSQGPSEADTQYF
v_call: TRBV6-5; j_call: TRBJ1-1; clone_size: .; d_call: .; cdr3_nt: TGTGCCAGCAGTTACGGCAGGGGCTTTGAAGCTTTCTTT; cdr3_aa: CASSYGRGFEAFF
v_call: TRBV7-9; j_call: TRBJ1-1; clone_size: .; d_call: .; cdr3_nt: TGTGCCAGCAGCCCGACAAGCACTGAAGCTTTCTTT; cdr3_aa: CASSPTSTEAFF
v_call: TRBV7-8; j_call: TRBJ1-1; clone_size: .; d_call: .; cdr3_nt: TGTGCCAGCAGCTACCAGTGGGACACTGAAGCTTTCTTT; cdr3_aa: CASSYQWDTEAFF
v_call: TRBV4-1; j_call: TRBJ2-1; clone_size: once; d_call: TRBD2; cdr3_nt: TGCGCCAGCAGCCAAGATAGGCTAGCGGGAGGAGGGAATGAGCAGTTCTTC; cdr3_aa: CASSQDRLAGGGNEQFF